One TCR beta chain is described in this entry. This sample stems from a study of shared clonotypes between healthy human individuals. The assay was immunoSEQ multiplex PCR, and TCRdb's table has in-frame clones only and misses some. In the table there are about 480,000 clones, 75% to 80% of which are singletons. The CDR3 totals 15 residues. V was pared by 1 base and J by 10 bases, with 20 bases between. Per the germline V gene, CDR1 is SGHRS and CDR2 is YFSETQ. The rearrangement uses TRBV5-1 and TRBJ1-1; D unresolved. This sequence was found in a woman aged 40 to 50 in good health. Some clones in this sample may be carry-over from other donors' samples. Sequenced material: PBMCs. DNA for the CDR3: TGCGCCAGCAGCTTGAGGTCGCTAGTCTATATTGGAGCTTTCTTT. Translated: CASSLRSLVYIGAFF.